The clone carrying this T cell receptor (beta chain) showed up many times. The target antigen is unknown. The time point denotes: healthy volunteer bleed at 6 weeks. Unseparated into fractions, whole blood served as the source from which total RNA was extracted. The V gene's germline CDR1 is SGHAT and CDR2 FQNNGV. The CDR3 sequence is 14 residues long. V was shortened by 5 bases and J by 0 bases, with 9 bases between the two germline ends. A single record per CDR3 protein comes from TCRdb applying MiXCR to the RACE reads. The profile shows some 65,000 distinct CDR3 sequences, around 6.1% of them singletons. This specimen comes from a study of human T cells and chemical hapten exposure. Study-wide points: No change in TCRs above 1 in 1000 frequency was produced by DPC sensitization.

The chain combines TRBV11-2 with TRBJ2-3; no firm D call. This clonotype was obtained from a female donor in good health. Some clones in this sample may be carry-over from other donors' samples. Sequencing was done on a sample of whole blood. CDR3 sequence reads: CASSLTYSTDTQYF. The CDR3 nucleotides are TGTGCCAGCAGCCTGACCTACAGCACAGATACGCAGTATTTT.